A single sample is the source of the 27 T cell receptor beta chains below, sequenced in a study of blood T cells in healthy people across ages. With a J-beta primer mix and a sample-barcoded 5' primer, a second PCR ran about 6 to 11 cycles. TCRdb fed the 5' RACE reads into MiXCR, producing one record per CDR3 protein. The sample lists around 1,000,000 distinct CDR3 sequences; roughly 24% were seen once. A further study also used this sample, focusing on T cells of mothers and their children.

The sample comprised blood. These receptors all stem from a girl under 10 years old in good health.

This chain uses TRBV7-2 with TRBJ2-5; 7 positions agree with TRBD1. The CDR3 has 14 residues. With 5 bases clipped from V and 2 bases from J, the junction kept 5 bases outside the gene matches. Germline loops: CDR1 SGHTA, CDR2 FQGNSA. The CDR3 region is CASSPQGLQETQYF. The CDR3 DNA follows: TGTGCCAGCAGCCCACAGGGGCTTCAAGAGACCCAGTACTTC.

The J gene is TRBJ2-7, the V gene TRBV4-3, with D uncertain. Germline values: CDR1 LGHNA, CDR2 YSLEER. This CDR3 comprises 16 residues. V was cut by 0 bases and J by 2 bases, with 14 bases left in between. CDR3 sequence (DNA): TGCGCCAGCAGCCAAGAGGTGGTGCCATCGGCCTACGAGCAGTACTTC. It encodes CASSQEVVPSAYEQYF.

This clonotype has more than one count but fewer than ten. J is TRBJ2-5 and V is TRBV11-1; the match to TRBD2 covers 10 bases. Judging by the DNA end, TRBJ2-1 fits better; the J call may be wrong. The CDR3 is 15 residues long. CDR1 and CDR2 from the germline V gene are SGHAT and FQDESV (reference sequence). This CDR3 is CASSFSGRVGNEQFF. The CDR3 DNA reads as TGTGCCAGCAGCTTCAGCGGGAGGGTCGGGAATGAGCAGTTCTTC.

The chain combines TRBV12-3 or TRBV12-4 with TRBJ1-1; D is ambiguous. Trimming stripped 7 bases from V and 2 bases from J, with 17 bases between. CDR3 size: 15 residues. CDR3 amino acids: CASTRGRNLNTEAFF. CDR3 nucleotides: TGTGCCAGCACCCGTGGCAGGAACCTAAACACTGAAGCTTTCTTT.

The rearrangement links TRBV6-2 or TRBV6-3 to TRBJ2-7; 7 bases fit TRBD2. The V segment lost 8 bases and the J segment 0 bases; nucleotides outside the gene matches: 7. The germline V gene has CDR1 MNHEY and CDR2 SVGEGT. This CDR3 has 14 residues. The CDR3 coding sequence is TGTGCCAGCTCGACCAGACTAGCCTCCTACGAGCAGTACTTC. This encodes CASSTRLASYEQYF.

This clonotype was recorded at least ten times. The chain recombines TRBV15 with TRBJ1-2; D might be TRBD1 (5 bases). The germline V gene has CDR1 LNHNV and CDR2 YYDKDF (reference sequence). The CDR3 has 13 amino acids. Trimming pared 0 bases from V and 4 bases from J, leaving 6 bases between. The CDR3 spells CATSRDGGYGYTF. CDR3 sequence (DNA): TGTGCCACCAGCAGAGATGGGGGCTATGGCTACACCTTC.

This clonotype was recorded a few times. This CDR3 is CDTGQDTDTQYF. CDR3 in DNA: TGTGACACGGGGCAGGACACAGATACGCAGTATTTT. J is TRBJ2-3 and V is TRBV28; either TRBD1 or TRBD2 may supply D (5 bases each). In germline, CDR1 is MDHEN, CDR2 SYDVKM. The CDR3 sequence is 12 residues long.

This clonotype has a handful of counts. V usage is TRBV7-2 and J usage is TRBJ2-7; possibly TRBD2 for D (6 bases). V lost 0 bases and J 0 bases, leaving 12 bases between the germline ends. CDR3 length: 16 residues. Germline V gives CDR1 SGHTA, CDR2 FQGNSA. CDR3 nucleotides: TGTGCCAGCAGCTTAGCGGGAGGTCCCCTCTCCTACGAGCAGTACTTC. It specifies CASSLAGGPLSYEQYF. Full variable domain (missing parts from reference TRBV7-2 and TRBJ2-7): GAGVSQSPSNKVTEKGKDVELRCDPISGHTALYWYRQSLGQGLEFLIYFQGNSAPDKSGLPSDRFSAERTGGSVSTLTIQRTQQEDSAVYLCASSLAGGPLSYEQYFGPGTRLTVT.

This rearrangement joins TRBV7-9 to TRBJ2-7, with D uncertain. The V gene's germline CDR1 is SEHNR and CDR2 FQNEAQ (reference sequence). The CDR3 is 12 residues long. V dropped 5 bases and J dropped 5 bases, with 10 bases sitting between them. The CDR3 spells CASSLRPDEQYF. The CDR3 DNA sequence: TGTGCCAGCAGCCTCCGTCCGGACGAGCAGTACTTC.

A few counts support this clonotype. The CDR3 does not end in the conserved phenylalanine or tryptophan, so this is likely a read error. The chain employs TRBV5-6 and TRBJ1-6, with TRBD1 identical over 7 bases. Germline CDR1 SGHDT, CDR2 YYEEEE. This CDR3 is built from 15 residues. Trimming removed 3 bases from V and 6 bases from J; junction bases left unmatched: 6. The CDR3 region is CASSSFDRVNSPLHL. CDR3 nucleotides: TGTGCCAGCAGCTCATTCGACAGGGTTAATTCACCCCTCCACCTT.

This clonotype was counted a few times. The V and J genes are TRBV20-1 and TRBJ2-1; D unresolved. In germline, CDR1 is DFQATT, CDR2 SNEGSKA (reference sequence). Deletions cut 1 base from V and 7 bases from J, with 14 bases between. CDR3 length equals 14 residues. The CDR3 protein is CSARGLGLGNEQFF. CDR3 coding DNA: TGCAGTGCTAGAGGGTTGGGTTTGGGGAATGAGCAGTTCTTC.

This clonotype was observed a few times. The chain links TRBV7-2 to TRBJ1-2; TRBD1 agrees at 9 bases. Germline V gene sequence: CDR1 SGHTA, CDR2 FQGNSA. The CDR3 spans 16 residues. Trimming at V came to 1 base and at J to 5 bases, leaving 8 bases not matched to a gene. This CDR3 reads CASSLVTGGTSYGYTF. The CDR3 nucleotides read TGTGCCAGCAGCTTAGTTACAGGGGGCACATCTTATGGCTACACCTTC.

The gene calls are TRBV20-1 and TRBJ2-1; D is perhaps TRBD2 (6 bases). The CDR3 has 16 residues. Germline V gene sequence: CDR1 DFQATT, CDR2 SNEGSKA (reference sequence). Trimming took 0 bases from V and 3 from J, leaving 15 bases between them. The CDR3 is CSARDLAAGIYNEQFF. The CDR3 DNA is TGCAGTGCTAGAGATTTAGCGGCGGGTATCTACAATGAGCAGTTCTTC.

The CDR3 coding sequence is TGTGCTAGTGGAAGCCAGGGAATCCACGAGCAGTACTTC. Amino acids: CASGSQGIHEQYF. The chain uses TRBV12-5 and TRBJ2-7, with D possibly being TRBD1 (5 bases). V was trimmed by 6 bases and J by 5 bases, leaving 14 bases between them. Germline assignment: CDR1 LGHNT and CDR2 FRNRAP. The CDR3 extends over 13 amino acids. Full variable domain (remainder filled in from reference TRBV12-5 and TRBJ2-7): DARVTQTPRHKVTEMGQEVTMRCQPILGHNTVFWYRQTMMQGLELLAYFRNRAPLDDSGMPKDRFSAEMPDATLATLKIQPSEPRDSAVYFCASGSQGIHEQYFGPGTRLTVT.

The chain employs TRBV7-3 and TRBJ2-1; D is perhaps TRBD2 (6 bases). This CDR3 has 15 amino acids. V was pared by 2 bases and J by 3 bases, with 11 bases between. Germline V gives CDR1 SGHTA, CDR2 FQGTGA. The CDR3 nucleotides are TGTGCCAGCAGCTTAGTCGGGACTCACTACAATGAGCAGTTCTTC. Residues: CASSLVGTHYNEQFF. Full variable domain (outside the CDR3, taken from reference TRBV7-3 and TRBJ2-1): GAGVSQTPSNKVTEKGKYVELRCDPISGHTALYWYRQSLGQGPEFLIYFQGTGAADDSGLPNDRFFAVRPEGSVSTLKIQRTERGDSAVYLCASSLVGTHYNEQFFGPGTRLTVL.

This clonotype was detected once. This chain uses TRBV29-1 with TRBJ2-7; D gene uncertain. The V end lost 5 bases, the J end lost 0 bases, and 17 bases lay between the germline ends. The CDR3 has 15 residues. CDR1 and CDR2 (germline): SQVTM, ANQGSEA. This chain's CDR3 is CSVRVWETSSYEQYF. CDR3 coding DNA: TGCAGCGTTAGAGTCTGGGAAACCAGCTCCTACGAGCAGTACTTC.

This clonotype was observed a few times. This chain links TRBV7-3 with TRBJ1-4, with D perhaps TRBD1 (5 bases). The germline V gene encodes CDR1 SGHTA and CDR2 FQGTGA. The length of the CDR3 is 14 residues. V gave up 8 bases and J gave up 8 bases, with 18 bases separating them. In nucleotides, the CDR3 is TGTGCCAGCGTACCGCAGGGAAGGCGGGAAAAACTGTTTTTT. Translation gives CASVPQGRREKLFF.

The rearrangement links TRBV7-2 to TRBJ2-1, with TRBD1 matching over 8 bases. The CDR3 loop spans 13 amino acids. The germline V gene encodes CDR1 SGHTA and CDR2 FQGNSA. V gave up 6 bases and J gave up 10 bases; unmatched junction bases: 8. The DNA of the CDR3 is TGTGCCAGCAGATCACAGGGGGATAGGGAGCAGTTCTTC. This translates into CASRSQGDREQFF.

This clonotype was seen a few times. The gene calls are TRBV3-1 and TRBJ2-5; 7 nucleotides line up with TRBD2. V lost 3 bases, J lost 3 bases, and 4 bases stayed unmatched. Germline CDR1 and CDR2: LGHDT and YNNKEL (reference sequence). This CDR3 is 14 amino acids long. The CDR3 reads CASSHLADEETQYF. The CDR3 bases are TGTGCCAGCAGCCACCTAGCGGACGAAGAGACCCAGTACTTC.

This clonotype appeared a few times. The chain recombines TRBV6-5 with TRBJ2-2; a weak D match, TRBD2 (5 bases). CDR1 and CDR2 from the germline V gene are MNHEY and SVGAGI. V was clipped by 5 bases and J by 3 bases, with 10 bases between them. The CDR3 extends over 14 amino acids. For the CDR3, the DNA is TGTGCCAGCAGTAAGGGCGGGCACACCGGGGAGCTGTTTTTT. Translation gives CASSKGGHTGELFF.

This clonotype has more than one count but fewer than ten. Being one base from a much bigger clone, this may be a read error. The chain uses TRBV7-2 and TRBJ2-3; unclear D gene. Trimming shortened V by 5 bases and J by 5 bases, and 5 bases separated the two germline ends. CDR3 length: 11 amino acids. Per the germline V gene, CDR1 is SGHTA and CDR2 is FQGNSA. The CDR3 here is CASSVIDTQYF. As DNA, the CDR3 is TGTGCCAGCAGCGTGATAGATACGCAGTATTTT.

V gene TRBV29-1 combines with J gene TRBJ2-3; TRBD2 agrees at 9 bases. The CDR3 is made up of 14 amino acids. The V gene end was trimmed by 4 bases and the J gene end by 1 base; junction bases not matched to a gene: 3. The germline V gene encodes CDR1 SQVTM and CDR2 ANQGSEA. The DNA of the CDR3 is TGCAGCGTTGTAGCGGGAGACGGCACAGATACGCAGTATTTT. Protein: CSVVAGDGTDTQYF.

Only a few counts were recorded for this clonotype. This chain connects TRBV12-3 or TRBV12-4 to TRBJ2-3; possible D gene TRBD2, 6 bases. This CDR3 region has 15 residues. V was clipped by 3 bases and J by 5 bases, with 15 bases between them. The CDR3 protein is CASSFGGDLLDTQYF. In DNA, the CDR3 is TGTGCCAGCAGTTTCGGAGGGGATCTGTTAGATACGCAGTATTTT.

This clonotype occurred a few times. The CDR3 DNA sequence: TGCAGTGCTAGAGATTCAGGCCAGGGGGCTTACTACAATGAGCAGTTCTTC. Translated: CSARDSGQGAYYNEQFF. This chain uses TRBV20-1 with TRBJ2-1, with TRBD1 identical over 8 bases. Germline loops: CDR1 DFQATT, CDR2 SNEGSKA (reference sequence). The CDR3 covers 17 residues. V was pared by 0 bases and J by 3 bases, with 10 bases of the junction left unmatched.

A note on this clonotype: This sequence may be a read error, since a much larger clone differs from it by one base. This chain uses TRBV29-1 with TRBJ2-1; 8 bases line up with TRBD2. Germline V lookup: CDR1 SQVTM, CDR2 ANQGSEA. There are 10 residues in the CDR3. The CDR3 nucleotides read TGCAGCGTACTAGCGGATGAGCAGCTCTTC. Encoded protein: CSVLADEQLF.

This chain joins TRBV2 and TRBJ1-5; the D gene is possibly TRBD1 (5 bases). The V end was cut by 5 bases, the J end by 7 bases, with 18 bases between. Germline V gives CDR1 SNHLY, CDR2 FYNNEI. The CDR3 extends over 15 amino acids. The DNA for the CDR3 is TGTGCCAGCAGTTACACGGGGGAGAGGGACCAGCCCCAGCATTTT. Its translation: CASSYTGERDQPQHF.

The chain recombines TRBV12-3 or TRBV12-4 with TRBJ1-2, with unresolved D. This CDR3 contains 12 residues. The ends were cut back, 3 bases at V and 8 bases at J, with 10 bases in the middle. CDR3 bases: TGTGCCAGCAGTTTTAATGTGGGAGGCTACACCTTC. It translates to CASSFNVGGYTF.